This T cell receptor beta chain comes out of a study of T cells expressing NK-cell markers. Using the 5' RACE reads, TCRdb records one entry per CDR3 protein without DNA. The repertoire table contains about 430,000 distinct CDR3 sequences. This CDR3 region has 13 residues. Germline loops: CDR1 SNHLY, CDR2 FYNNEI. This clonotype originated in a woman aged 45-59 years in good health. The V call is TRBV2, the J call TRBJ2-1; no DNA is available, so the TRBD1 call from TCRdb remains unchecked. Sequencing was carried out using blood T cells: a sorted CD56 or NKG2C T cell subset, CD4+ or CD8+ T cells, or bulk PBMC T cells (not recorded which). This CDR3 reads CAIGQGSYNEQFF.